What follows are 3 T cell receptor beta chains derived from one specimen sequenced in a study of cytomegalovirus exposure and HLA in healthy donors. Primers: 60 Vbeta forward and 13 Jbeta reverse. Sequencing used immunoSEQ multiplex PCR; TCRdb keeps in-frame clones, though not all of them. Here the sample spans 150,000 to 200,000 clones, approximately 86% being singletons. Material for sequencing was PBMCs. The receptors come from a woman younger than 35 in good health and CMV-seronegative.

In this sample, this clone turned up a few times. The chain couples TRBV11-2 to TRBJ1-4; maybe TRBD1 (6 bases). V was pared by 5 bases and J by 4 bases, with 17 bases between. CDR3 size: 16 residues. Germline values: CDR1 SGHAT, CDR2 FQNNGV. The CDR3 loop reads CASSLGQTGINEKLFF. The CDR3 nucleotides are TGTGCCAGCAGCCTTGGTCAAACAGGGATTAATGAAAAACTGTTTTTT.

The chain employs TRBV13 and TRBJ2-3; D is possibly TRBD2 (6 bases). The CDR3 is made up of 15 amino acids. Germline V gene sequence: CDR1 PRHDT, CDR2 FYEKMQ (reference sequence). Trimming removed 1 base at V and 6 bases at J, with 14 bases between. CDR3 loop: CASSLEWPSADTQYF. As DNA, the CDR3 is TGTGCCAGCAGCTTAGAATGGCCTAGCGCCGATACGCAGTATTTT.

This sequence joins TRBV14 and TRBJ1-1; tentatively, D is TRBD1 (6 bases). In germline, CDR1 is SGHDN, CDR2 FVKESK. Trimming removed 0 bases from V and 1 base from J, with 6 bases in between. CDR3 length: 14 amino acids. This chain's CDR3 is CASSQEGQNTEAFF. The CDR3 DNA reads as TGTGCCAGCAGCCAAGAGGGACAGAACACTGAAGCTTTCTTT. The entire variable domain, with the rest obtained from reference TRBV14 and TRBJ1-1, is as follows: EAGVTQFPSHSVIEKGQTVTLRCDPISGHDNLYWYRRVMGKEIKFLLHFVKESKQDESGMPNNRFLAERTGGTYSTLKVQPAELEDSGVYFCASSQEGQNTEAFFGQGTRLTVV.